This T cell receptor beta chain was captured in a study of cytotoxic CD8 clonotypes in ibrutinib-treated CLL. Notes on the study in general: Public clonotypes proved infrequent, and on treatment they shrank or remained steady. Clonality, elevated at ibrutinib response, dropped back toward baseline at progression.

This CDR3 has 17 amino acids. V lost 2 bases and J lost 3; bases outside the gene matches: 6. Germline V gene data show CDR1 as PRHDT and CDR2 as FYEKMQ (reference sequence). This clone was observed a handful of times. Its antigen is not identified. The method was immunoSEQ multiplex PCR; TCRdb's version includes in-frame clones alone and lacks a portion of them. The data hold tens of thousands of clones, with about three quarters observed a single time. The input for sequencing was PBMCs, taken after 36 months of ibrutinib treatment. The chain recombines TRBV13 with TRBJ2-2; 10 bases match TRBD1. The sequence derives from a human donor with chronic lymphocytic leukemia. The DNA of the CDR3 is TGTGCCAGCAGCTTATATCGGGGACAGGGGTACACCGGGGAGCTGTTTTTT. It yields the protein CASSLYRGQGYTGELFF.